The clone carrying this TCR beta chain showed up many times. The antigen remains undetermined. Using RNA template, CDR3s of TCR alpha and beta were amplified with iRepertoire arm-PCR. Tissue mRNA or PBMC total RNA, roughly 90-450 ng, went into one-step reverse transcription and amplification. One entry per CDR3 protein, called by TCRdb with MiXCR from the multiplex PCR reads. This sample has roughly 120,000 distinct CDR3 sequences; 20% to 25% occur once, and the top ten carry nearly 15%. This specimen comes from a study of glioma-infiltrating T cells. The CDR3 has 14 residues. CDR1 is MNHEY, CDR2 SMNVEV, per germline (reference sequence). V dropped 2 bases and J dropped 6; count of bases not matched to a gene: 4. Findings and caveats of the study: Non-neoplastic patients had below-expected tissue-blood divergence, while all gliomas exceeded expectation.

This sequence was found in a human donor with low-grade glioma or glioblastoma, undergoing nonglioma brain surgery, or in good health (not recorded which). What was sequenced was glioma tissue, nonneoplastic brain tissue, or PBMCs (not recorded which). The chain carries TRBV27 and TRBJ1-5, with 7 bases identical to TRBD1. CDR3 sequence: CASSLRDRVQPQHF. In nucleotides, the CDR3 is TGTGCCAGCAGTTTAAGAGACAGGGTTCAGCCCCAGCATTTT.